These 17 T cell receptor beta chains were sequenced from one sample in a study of neurological immune-mediated disorders. Time point meaning: longitudinal time-point 1 (baseline). Via MiXCR, TCRdb re-called the 5' RACE reads, giving one row per CDR3 protein. The sample consists of fewer than 55,000 distinct CDR3 sequences, more than 8% of them appearing once. Source material: PBMCs. Receptors were obtained from a woman aged 40 to 55 in good health.

This clonotype was detected ten times or more. Mismatch with germline at one junction end may stem from a read error. V is TRBV20-1 and J is TRBJ2-4; TRBD2 matches 7 bases. There are 16 residues in the CDR3. Germline V gives CDR1 DFQATT, CDR2 SNEGSKA (reference sequence). CDR3 coding DNA: TGCAGTGCTCGAGACTCGGGGGGTCTATCCAAAAACATTCAGTACTTC. Residues: CSARDSGGLSKNIQYF.

This clonotype was observed many times. This sequence joins TRBV6-5 and TRBJ2-3, with 9 bases fitting TRBD1. CDR3 size: 16 residues. Germline CDR1 is MNHEY and CDR2 is SVGAGI. With 6 bases clipped from V and 3 bases from J, the junction kept 10 bases outside the gene matches. This CDR3 reads CASRALPGQGTDTQYF. The CDR3 DNA sequence: TGTGCCAGCAGAGCCCTACCCGGACAGGGGACAGATACGCAGTATTTT.

This clonotype was picked up many times. This chain connects TRBV5-1 to TRBJ1-4; 9 nucleotides agree with TRBD1. Germline V lookup: CDR1 SGHRS, CDR2 YFSETQ. The CDR3 extends over 14 amino acids. The V segment lost 3 bases and the J segment 8 bases; nucleotides outside the gene matches: 5. Here the CDR3 reads CASSWGQGEEKLFF. CDR3 sequence (DNA): TGCGCCAGCAGCTGGGGACAGGGAGAGGAAAAACTGTTTTTT. The full variable domain, completed using reference TRBV5-1 and TRBJ1-4, is KAGVTQTPRYLIKTRGQQVTLSCSPISGHRSVSWYQQTPGQGLQFLFEYFSETQRNKGNFPGRFSGRQFSNSRSEMNVSTLELGDSALYLCASSWGQGEEKLFFGSGTQLSVL.

Many counts were recorded for this clonotype. This chain joins TRBV7-2 and TRBJ2-7; D ambiguous. CDR1 and CDR2 from the germline V gene are SGHTA and FQGNSA. V lost 1 base and J 4 bases, leaving 11 bases between the germline ends. CDR3 size: 14 residues. The CDR3 DNA sequence: TGTGCCAGCAGCTTAGGTGTATCACTGTACGAGCAGTACTTC. Translating it yields CASSLGVSLYEQYF. The full variable domain, with the rest looked up from reference TRBV7-2 and TRBJ2-7, is GAGVSQSPSNKVTEKGKDVELRCDPISGHTALYWYRQSLGQGLEFLIYFQGNSAPDKSGLPSDRFSAERTGGSVSTLTIQRTQQEDSAVYLCASSLGVSLYEQYFGPGTRLTVT.

The table lists this clonotype with a few counts. The V and J genes are TRBV5-1 and TRBJ2-1; TRBD1 matches at 8 bases. The CDR3 consists of 17 residues. V was pared by 4 bases and J by 10 bases, with 19 bases of the junction left unmatched. CDR1 and CDR2 from the germline V gene are SGHRS and YFSETQ. Here the CDR3 reads CASSPVGGWTGSREQFF. Written as DNA, the CDR3 is TGCGCCAGCAGCCCGGTGGGCGGCTGGACAGGGTCACGCGAGCAGTTCTTC. The complete variable domain, with remaining parts taken from reference TRBV5-1 and TRBJ2-1, reads KAGVTQTPRYLIKTRGQQVTLSCSPISGHRSVSWYQQTPGQGLQFLFEYFSETQRNKGNFPGRFSGRQFSNSRSEMNVSTLELGDSALYLCASSPVGGWTGSREQFFGPGTRLTVL.

With regard to this clonotype: At one boundary the junction diverges from the germline segment, which might be a read error. The V call is TRBV12-3 or TRBV12-4, the J call TRBJ2-3; D ambiguous. The length of the CDR3 is 11 residues. The CDR3 here is CASSIKDTHYF. DNA for the CDR3: TGTGCCAGCAGTATCAAAGATACGCATTATTTT.

This clonotype was detected many times. This sequence joins TRBV12-3 or TRBV12-4 and TRBJ2-4; the D gene is possibly TRBD2 (6 bases). V lost 6 bases and J lost 8, with 14 bases in between. The CDR3 has 13 residues. The DNA of the CDR3 is TGTGCCAGCAGACCTGACGGGGGAGACATTCAGTACTTC. This sequence encodes CASRPDGGDIQYF.

The CDR3 loop is CASSLSRYKQYF. CDR3 in DNA: TGCGCCAGCAGCTTGTCCCGATACAAGCAGTACTTC. The rearrangement links TRBV5-1 to TRBJ2-7; D gene uncertain. Germline CDR1 and CDR2: SGHRS and YFSETQ. The CDR3 sequence is 12 residues long. The germline V and J ends were trimmed by 1 base and 8 bases, with 10 bases remaining between them.

This clonotype was counted ten times or more. The gene calls are TRBV20-1 and TRBJ2-3, with 9 bases fitting TRBD1. J lost 4 bases, V lost 4 bases, and 3 bases had no gene match. Germline lookup yields CDR1 DFQATT and CDR2 SNEGSKA (reference sequence). There are 13 residues in the CDR3. Written as DNA, the CDR3 is TGCAGTGCTAAACGGACAGGGGCAGATACGCAGTATTTT. This sequence encodes CSAKRTGADTQYF.

Concerning this clonotype: A junction boundary mismatches the germline segment, possibly from a read error. The chain employs TRBV7-2 and TRBJ2-2; D possibly corresponds to TRBD2 (6 bases). The CDR3 totals 17 residues. Germline CDR1 SGHTA, CDR2 FQGNSA. The CDR3 bases are TGTGTCAGCAGTGATAGTGTGGAGACTAGTCGCACCGGGGAGCTGTTTTTT. The encoded protein is CVSSDSVETSRTGELFF.

This clonotype was counted many times. This chain links TRBV7-2 with TRBJ2-5; 8 bases align to TRBD2. J gave up 2 bases and V 3 bases, and 2 bases lay outside the gene matches. The CDR3 spans 14 residues. CDR1 and CDR2 from the germline V gene are SGHTA and FQGNSA. CDR3 in amino acids: CASSLQRGQETQYF. For the CDR3, the DNA is TGTGCCAGCAGCTTGCAGCGGGGGCAAGAGACCCAGTACTTC.

This clonotype was seen repeatedly, ten times or more. The J gene is TRBJ2-7, the V gene TRBV19, with 13 bases lining up with TRBD2. CDR1 is LNHDA, CDR2 SQIVND, per germline (reference sequence). The CDR3 extends over 15 amino acids. The V and J ends lost 4 bases and 6 bases, in that order; junction bases with no gene match: 6. The CDR3, as DNA: TGTGCCAGTAGTACTGGACTAGCGGGAGACGGCGAGCAGTACTTC. It is translated as CASSTGLAGDGEQYF.

In this sample, this clonotype turned up many times. The rearrangement links TRBV7-9 to TRBJ2-1; the D gene is possibly TRBD2 (6 bases). In germline, CDR1 is SEHNR, CDR2 FQNEAQ (reference sequence). The CDR3 has 18 amino acids. V dropped 4 bases and J dropped 0 bases, with 19 bases sitting between them. CDR3 in DNA: TGTGCCAGCAGCTCCCAGGGTTCGGCGGGGAGCTCCTACAATGAGCAGTTCTTC. Its protein is CASSSQGSAGSSYNEQFF.

This clonotype occurred many times. The J gene is TRBJ2-5, the V gene TRBV7-2; D gene unclear. Per germline, CDR1 SGHTA and CDR2 FQGNSA. This CDR3 has 13 residues. Trimming pared 3 bases from V and 5 bases from J, leaving 10 bases between. In DNA form, the CDR3 reads TGTGCCAGCAGCTTCTTAACGGGCGAGACCCAGTACTTC. Its translation is CASSFLTGETQYF.

This clonotype was counted at least ten times. V and J are TRBV20-1 and TRBJ1-1; no reliable D call. CDR3 size: 14 residues. CDR1 is DFQATT, CDR2 SNEGSKA, per germline (reference sequence). The V gene lost 3 bases and the J gene lost 2 bases, with 13 bases spanning the gap. The DNA for the CDR3 is TGCAGTGCTAGTGACCGACGGGCCAACACTGAAGCTTTCTTT. As protein: CSASDRRANTEAFF.

Ten or more counts support this clonotype. The chain is built from TRBV7-2 and TRBJ2-5; TRBD2 agrees at 10 bases. The V gene end was trimmed by 5 bases and the J gene end by 3 bases; junction bases not matched to a gene: 15. Germline V gives CDR1 SGHTA, CDR2 FQGNSA. The CDR3 is made up of 18 amino acids. The CDR3 region is CASSPRGAGGPMEETQYF. The CDR3 DNA reads as TGTGCCAGCAGCCCCCGCGGAGCGGGAGGGCCGATGGAAGAGACCCAGTACTTC.

This clonotype was observed at least ten times. This rearrangement joins TRBV10-3 to TRBJ1-2; D remains ambiguous. V was shortened by 0 bases and J by 6 bases, with 8 bases between the two germline ends. Germline V lookup: CDR1 ENHRY, CDR2 SYGVKD. The CDR3 totals 13 residues. CDR3 loop: CAISESAVDGYTF. The CDR3 DNA follows: TGTGCCATCAGTGAGTCTGCGGTAGATGGCTACACCTTC.